This T cell receptor beta chain was obtained from a study of memory CD4+ T cells and cytomegalovirus serostatus. Single viable CD3+CD4+CD8-CD45RO+ cells were sorted as the memory CD4+ T cells. CD4+ T cells were isolated by positive magnetic selection. Using immunoSEQ multiplex PCR, the repertoire was profiled, and TCRdb retains in-frame clones only, with some absent. Of 40,000 to 55,000 clones in the sample, 76% were seen once. Trimming removed 0 bases at V and 0 bases at J, with 10 bases between. The CDR3 sequence is 16 residues long. CDR1 and CDR2 (germline): SGHRS, YFSETQ. The TCR comes from an adult in good health and CMV-seronegative. The chain links TRBV5-1 to TRBJ1-3; maybe TRBD1 (6 bases). Source material: memory CD4+ T cells from blood. CDR3 sequence reads: CASSLDAGASGNTIYF. The CDR3 DNA sequence: TGCGCCAGCAGCTTGGATGCGGGGGCCTCTGGAAACACCATATATTTT.